This T cell receptor (beta chain) was observed in a study of blood T cells in healthy people across ages. This clonotype was recorded many times. No antigen is known for it. Alongside a J-beta primer mix, a sample-barcoded 5' primer served in a second PCR lasting about 7 to 12 cycles. MiXCR was run by TCRdb on the 5' RACE reads, yielding one entry per CDR3 protein. The sample shows about 1.1 million distinct CDR3 sequences, roughly two fifths of them seen only once. Whole-study findings and limits: Unsorted PBMC input precluded a conclusive naive versus antigen-experienced comparison.

Germline V gene lookup returns CDR1 PRHDT and CDR2 FYEKMQ (reference sequence). The CDR3 has 15 amino acids. With 3 bases removed from V and 0 bases from J, the gap between germline ends came to 6 bases. The clonotype originates from a man younger than 35 in good health. Sequencing was carried out using blood. This chain links TRBV13 with TRBJ1-6; no reliable D call. This CDR3 is CASSFGSSYNSPLHF. The CDR3 DNA is TGTGCCAGCAGCTTTGGGAGCTCCTATAATTCACCCCTCCACTTT.